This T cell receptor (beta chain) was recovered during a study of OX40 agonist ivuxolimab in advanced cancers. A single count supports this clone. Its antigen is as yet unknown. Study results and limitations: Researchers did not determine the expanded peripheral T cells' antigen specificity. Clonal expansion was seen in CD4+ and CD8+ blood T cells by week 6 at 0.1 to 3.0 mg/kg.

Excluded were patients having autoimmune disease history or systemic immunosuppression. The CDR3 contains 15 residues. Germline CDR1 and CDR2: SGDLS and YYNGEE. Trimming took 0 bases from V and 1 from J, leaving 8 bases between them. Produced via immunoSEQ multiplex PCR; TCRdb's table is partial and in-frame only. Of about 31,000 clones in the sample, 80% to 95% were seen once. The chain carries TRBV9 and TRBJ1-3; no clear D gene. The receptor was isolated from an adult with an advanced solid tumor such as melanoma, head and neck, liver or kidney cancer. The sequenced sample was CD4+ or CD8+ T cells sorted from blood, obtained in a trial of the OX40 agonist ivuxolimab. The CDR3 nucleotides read TGTGCCAGCAGCGTAGGTGGTATTTCTGGAAACACCATATATTTT. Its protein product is CASSVGGISGNTIYF.